This T cell receptor beta chain came from a study of shared clonotypes between healthy human individuals. The wider study: Those who served as donors were two women and three men between the ages of 18 and 49.

CDR3 length: 16 residues. Germline loops: CDR1 MGHDK, CDR2 SYGVNS. V shed 3 bases and J shed 0 bases, with 11 bases lying between them. Profiling relied on immunoSEQ multiplex PCR, and the TCRdb table lists in-frame clones only, not all of them. The table shows some 2,100,000 clones, with 90% to 97% occurring only once. Material: naive CD4+ T cells sorted from blood. Sample subset: CD45RA+ positively selected. The sequence was obtained from a man aged 18 to 29 in good health. V and J are TRBV25-1 and TRBJ2-2; D is possibly TRBD1 or TRBD2 (6 bases each). The CDR3 loop reads CASSDLGGSNTGELFF. The CDR3 nucleotides read TGTGCCAGCAGTGATTTGGGGGGCTCGAACACCGGGGAGCTGTTTTTT.